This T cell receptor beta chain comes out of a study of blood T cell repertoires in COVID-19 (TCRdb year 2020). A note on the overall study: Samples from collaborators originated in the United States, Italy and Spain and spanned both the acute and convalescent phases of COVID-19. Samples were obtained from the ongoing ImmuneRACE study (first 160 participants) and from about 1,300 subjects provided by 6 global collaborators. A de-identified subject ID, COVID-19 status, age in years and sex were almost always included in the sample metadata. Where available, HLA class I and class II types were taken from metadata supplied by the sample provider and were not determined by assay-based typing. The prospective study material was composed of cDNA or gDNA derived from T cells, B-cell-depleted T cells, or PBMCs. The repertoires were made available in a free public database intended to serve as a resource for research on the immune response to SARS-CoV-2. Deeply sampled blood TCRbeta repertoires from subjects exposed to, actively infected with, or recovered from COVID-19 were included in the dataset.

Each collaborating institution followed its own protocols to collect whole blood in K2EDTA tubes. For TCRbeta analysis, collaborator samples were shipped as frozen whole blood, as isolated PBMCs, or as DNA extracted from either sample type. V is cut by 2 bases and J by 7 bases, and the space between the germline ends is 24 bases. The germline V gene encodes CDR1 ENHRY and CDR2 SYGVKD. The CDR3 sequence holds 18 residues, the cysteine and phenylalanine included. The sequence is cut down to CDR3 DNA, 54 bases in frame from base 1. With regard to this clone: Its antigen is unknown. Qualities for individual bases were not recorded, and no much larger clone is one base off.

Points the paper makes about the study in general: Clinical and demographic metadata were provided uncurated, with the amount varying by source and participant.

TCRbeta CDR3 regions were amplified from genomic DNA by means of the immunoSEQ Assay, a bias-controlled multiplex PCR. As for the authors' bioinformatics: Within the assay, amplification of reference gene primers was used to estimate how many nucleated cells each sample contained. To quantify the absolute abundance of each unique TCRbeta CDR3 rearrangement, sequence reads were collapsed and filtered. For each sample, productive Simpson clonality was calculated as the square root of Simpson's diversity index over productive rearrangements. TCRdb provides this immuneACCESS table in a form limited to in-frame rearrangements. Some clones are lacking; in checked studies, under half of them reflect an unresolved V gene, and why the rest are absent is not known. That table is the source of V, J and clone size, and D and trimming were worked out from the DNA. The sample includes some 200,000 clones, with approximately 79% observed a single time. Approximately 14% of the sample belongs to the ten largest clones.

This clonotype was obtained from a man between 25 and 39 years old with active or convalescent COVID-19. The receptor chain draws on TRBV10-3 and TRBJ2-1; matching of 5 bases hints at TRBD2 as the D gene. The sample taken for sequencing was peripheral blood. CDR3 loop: CAISEPPGGTEARNEQFF. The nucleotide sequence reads TGTGCCATCAGTGAGCCCCCAGGAGGTACTGAGGCGAGGAATGAGCAGTTCTTC.